This TCR beta chain was profiled in a study of blood T cell repertoires in COVID-19. Study-level background: Both acute and convalescent COVID-19 samples were obtained from the United States, Italy and Spain.

Germline loops: CDR1 MNHEY, CDR2 SVGAGI. This CDR3 region has 14 residues. V dropped 10 bases and J dropped 8; count of bases not matched to a gene: 15. In the original processing: Quantification of nucleated cells was approximated via reference gene primer amplification. Profiling relied on immunoSEQ multiplex PCR, and the TCRdb table lists in-frame clones only, not all of them. The DNA gave D and trimming, while V, J and clone size come from that table. The table has about 93,000 clones, roughly nine tenths seen once; the top ten hold about 1.5%. This chain links TRBV6-5 with TRBJ1-2; 8 bases align to TRBD1. Sequenced: peripheral blood. This receptor was identified in a human donor with active COVID-19. The donor label of this sample is uncertain. The CDR3 loop is CATLPAGGQLGYTF. As DNA, the CDR3 is TGTGCCACCCTCCCGGCAGGGGGCCAACTAGGCTACACCTTC.